The rows below give T cell receptor beta chains drawn from one sample of a study of early T cells in non-severe SARS-CoV-2 infection. TCRdb re-derived calls from the 5' RACE reads in MiXCR, one entry per CDR3 protein. The table has about 75,000 distinct CDR3 sequences, about 11% seen once. The sequenced sample was whole blood, obtained at baseline. The receptors derive from an adult who was a healthcare worker with PCR-confirmed SARS-CoV-2 infection or an uninfected control (not recorded which). The CDR3 runs from the conserved cysteine through the conserved F or W. The D gene is left open where the match is weak. Some rows have no size entry. The others give once, few or many, or a class for an expanded clone.

d_gene	abundance	len	v_gene	j_gene	CDR3aa	CDR3nt
NA	NA	14	TRBV5-1	TRBJ1-1	CASSLAHLNTEAFF	TGCGCCAGCAGCTTGGCACACTTAAACACTGAAGCTTTCTTT
TRBD1	many	13	TRBV7-9	TRBJ2-1	CASSPTGGGPVFF	TGTGCCAGCAGCCCAACAGGGGGCGGCCCTGTGTTCTTC
TRBD2	NA	17	TRBV11-2	TRBJ2-1	CASSILFPAGGGNEQFF	TGTGCCAGCAGCATCCTCTTTCCAGCGGGGGGTGGCAATGAGCAGTTCTTC
NA	NA	12	TRBV28	TRBJ1-2	CASSKETDGYTF	TGTGCCAGCAGTAAGGAGACAGATGGCTACACCTTC
TRBD2	few	17	TRBV15	TRBJ2-1	CATSRDPTSGGSNEQFF	TGTGCCACCAGCAGAGACCCTACTAGCGGGGGCTCCAATGAGCAGTTCTTC
TRBD2	few	18	TRBV5-4	TRBJ2-3	CASSLARTSGGASDTQYF	TGTGCCAGCAGCTTGGCCCGAACTAGCGGGGGGGCCTCAGATACGCAGTATTTT
TRBD2	few	14	TRBV29-1	TRBJ2-3	CSGTEAGGTDTQYF	TGCAGCGGGACAGAAGCGGGGGGGACAGATACGCAGTATTTT
TRBD1	many	14	TRBV2	TRBJ1-2	CASRETGGFNGYTF	TGTGCCAGCAGAGAGACAGGGGGCTTTAATGGCTACACCTTC
NA	many	20	TRBV18	TRBJ2-6	CASSPLPSTAQISGANVLTF	TGTGCCAGCTCACCACTACCGTCGACAGCTCAAATTTCTGGGGCCAACGTCCTGACTTTC
TRBD2	many	15	TRBV29-1	TRBJ2-3	CSVVRAGENTDTQYF	TGCAGCGTTGTCCGAGCGGGGGAAAACACAGATACGCAGTATTTT
NA	NA	15	TRBV7-2	TRBJ2-2	CASSFAGGNTGELFF	TGTGCCAGCAGCTTCGCTGGGGGGAACACCGGGGAGCTGTTTTTT
NA	many	10	TRBV6-2/TRBV6-3	TRBJ1-2	CASSGYGYTF	TGTGCCAGCAGTGGCTATGGCTACACCTTC
TRBD1	few	15	TRBV5-5	TRBJ1-5	CASSPQDRGYQPQHF	TGTGCCAGCAGCCCTCAGGACAGGGGATATCAGCCCCAGCATTTT
NA	NA	14	TRBV12-5	TRBJ2-3	CASGSIPQRYTQYF	TGTGCTAGTGGTTCCATCCCTCAGCGGTATACGCAGTATTTT
NA	NA	12	TRBV7-3	TRBJ2-3	CASSYDTDTQYF	TGTGCCAGCAGTTACGACACAGATACGCAGTATTTT
NA	NA	14	TRBV12-3/TRBV12-4	TRBJ2-1	CASTPGGRANEQFF	TGTGCCAGCACTCCGGGGGGCAGGGCAAATGAGCAGTTCTTC
NA	once	14	TRBV9	TRBJ2-1	CASSGAGAANEQFF	TGTGCCAGCAGCGGGGCGGGGGCAGCTAATGAGCAGTTCTTC
NA	NA	13	TRBV28	TRBJ2-3	CASSPTGWDTQYF	TGTGCCAGCAGTCCGACCGGTTGGGATACGCAGTATTTT
NA	NA	15	TRBV7-9	TRBJ1-4	CASSLAGGGNEKLFF	TGTGCCAGCAGCTTAGCAGGGGGAGGAAATGAAAAACTGTTTTTT
TRBD1	NA	15	TRBV4-1	TRBJ1-2	CASSQDPTGPVGYTF	TGCGCCAGCAGCCAAGACCCGACAGGGCCAGTTGGCTACACCTTC
TRBD1	NA	14	TRBV4-2	TRBJ1-1	CASSQVTGGTEAFF	TGTGCCAGCAGCCAAGTGACAGGGGGCACTGAAGCTTTCTTT
NA	NA	13	TRBV10-3	TRBJ2-3	CAIRDPGTDTQYF	TGTGCCATCAGGGACCCTGGCACAGATACGCAGTATTTT